Here is one T cell receptor (beta chain) with its context. Looked up from germline, CDR1 is LNHDA and CDR2 is SQIVND (reference sequence). The CDR3 is 15 residues long. V dropped 1 base and J dropped 0; count of bases not matched to a gene: 2. cDNA came from about 0.5 to 1 ug RNA primed by random hexamers. TCRdb re-called the immunoSEQ multiplex PCR reads with MiXCR, one entry per CDR3 protein. The data hold approximately 120,000 distinct CDR3 sequences, with around 94% observed a single time. Sequencing of TCR beta drew on CD8+ and CD4+ T cells from blood. This record comes from a study of CD8 T cells in Susac syndrome.

This TCR derives from a human donor with Susac syndrome. V gene TRBV19 combines with J gene TRBJ2-5, with 7 positions matching TRBD2. Sequenced sample: CD8+ T cells from PBMCs. CDR3 DNA: TGTGCCAGTAGTATAGGGCTAGCGGACCAAGAGACCCAGTACTTC. Its protein is CASSIGLADQETQYF.